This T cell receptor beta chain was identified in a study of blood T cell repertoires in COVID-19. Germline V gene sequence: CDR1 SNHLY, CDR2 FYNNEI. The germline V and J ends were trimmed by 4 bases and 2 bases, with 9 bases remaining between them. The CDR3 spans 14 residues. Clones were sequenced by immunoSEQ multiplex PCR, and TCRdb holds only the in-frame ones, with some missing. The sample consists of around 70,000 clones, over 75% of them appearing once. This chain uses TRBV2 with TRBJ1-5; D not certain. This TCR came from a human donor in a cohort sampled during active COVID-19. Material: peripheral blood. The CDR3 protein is CASSAGWRNQPQHF. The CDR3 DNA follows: TGTGCCAGCAGTGCCGGGTGGCGCAATCAGCCCCAGCATTTT. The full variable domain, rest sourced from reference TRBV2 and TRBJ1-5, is EPEVTQTPSHQVTQMGQEVILRCVPISNHLYFYWYRQILGQKVEFLVSFYNNEISEKSEIFDDQFSVERPDGSNFTLKIRSTKLEDSAMYFCASSAGWRNQPQHFGDGTRLSIL.